The 30 T cell receptor beta chains below come from one sample, sequenced in a study of identical twins. TCRdb re-called the 5' RACE reads with MiXCR, one entry per CDR3 protein. The sample lists more than 650,000 distinct CDR3 sequences; around 6% were seen once. Sequences were obtained from naive T cells sorted from blood. These receptor sequences come from a young man in good health.

This clonotype has a count of ten or more. This chain connects TRBV5-1 to TRBJ1-4; 7 bases align to TRBD1. The ends lost 4 bases at V and 8 bases at J; junction bases unmatched: 8. From germline, CDR1 is SGHRS and CDR2 YFSETQ. The CDR3 spans 14 residues. CDR3 amino acids: CASSPTGRGEKLFF. CDR3 in DNA: TGCGCCAGCAGCCCGACAGGGCGTGGGGAAAAACTGTTTTTT. Complete variable domain (other parts from reference TRBV5-1 and TRBJ1-4): KAGVTQTPRYLIKTRGQQVTLSCSPISGHRSVSWYQQTPGQGLQFLFEYFSETQRNKGNFPGRFSGRQFSNSRSEMNVSTLELGDSALYLCASSPTGRGEKLFFGSGTQLSVL.

This clonotype was seen only a few times. CDR3 sequence reads: CASSPRRVPTDQPQHF. CDR3 nucleotide sequence: TGTGCCAGCAGCCCCCGACGGGTTCCGACGGATCAGCCCCAGCATTTT. The rearrangement links TRBV7-8 to TRBJ1-5; D gene uncertain. This CDR3 is built from 16 residues. CDR1 and CDR2 from the germline V gene are SGHVS and FQNEAQ. Trimming removed 5 bases at V and 5 bases at J, with 19 bases between.

This clonotype was picked up many times. The chain is built from TRBV20-1 and TRBJ1-5; 10 nucleotides agree with TRBD1. V lost 3 bases and J lost 5; bases outside the gene matches: 7. The CDR3 extends over 15 amino acids. The germline CDR1 and CDR2 sequences are DFQATT and SNEGSKA (reference sequence). CDR3 DNA sequence: TGCAGTGCTAGGTGGGGACAGGGGTTCTATCAGCCCCAGCATTTT. Its translation: CSARWGQGFYQPQHF.

This clonotype was detected ten times or more. V is TRBV21-1 and J is TRBJ2-1. TRBV21-1 is designated a pseudogene. CDR3 length: 15 amino acids. CDR3 bases: TGTGCCAGCAGCAAAGTGAGGGAGTCCTACAATGAGCAGTTCTTC. The encoded protein is CASSKVRESYNEQFF.

The rearrangement links TRBV20-1 to TRBJ2-7, with TRBD2 as a possible D gene (5 bases). The CDR3 consists of 12 residues. Trimming cost V 3 bases and J 3 bases, with 9 bases left between them. From germline, CDR1 is DFQATT and CDR2 SNEGSKA (reference sequence). CDR3: CSASAGLYEQYF. CDR3 sequence (DNA): TGCAGTGCTAGTGCGGGCCTCTACGAGCAGTACTTC.

This clonotype was seen a few times. The chain joins TRBV14 to TRBJ1-6; TRBD1 might be the D (5 bases). From germline, CDR1 is SGHDN and CDR2 FVKESK. The CDR3 length is 15 residues. Trimming shortened V by 4 bases and J by 7 bases, and 14 bases separated the two germline ends. CDR3 loop: CASSLRQTWNSPLHF. CDR3 DNA sequence: TGTGCCAGCAGCCTCAGACAGACTTGGAATTCACCCCTCCACTTT.

The sample holds many counts of this clonotype. The chain is built from TRBV20-1 and TRBJ2-1; 11 nucleotides line up with TRBD2. With V trimmed by 3 bases and J by 2 bases, 3 bases remained unmatched. Looked up from germline, CDR1 is DFQATT and CDR2 is SNEGSKA (reference sequence). This CDR3 comprises 15 residues. CDR3 bases: TGCAGTGCTAGGGGGACTAGCGGAACCTACAATGAGCAGTTCTTC. This sequence encodes CSARGTSGTYNEQFF.

This clonotype was picked up one time. Relative to the germline gene, one junction end is altered; a read error may explain this. The chain combines TRBV5-1 with TRBJ2-1; TRBD2 agrees at 9 bases. The CDR3 spans 14 residues. CDR1 is SGHRS and CDR2 is YFSETQ in the germline V gene. CDR3 in DNA: TGCGCCAGCAACGCGGGAGGGCCTTCCAATGAGCGGTTCTTC. The encoded protein is CASNAGGPSNERFF.

This clonotype was picked up many times. The chain combines TRBV14 with TRBJ2-1, with D maybe TRBD1 (6 bases). The germline CDR1 and CDR2 sequences are SGHDN and FVKESK. Trimming took off 3 bases at V and 3 bases at J, with 15 bases between the two ends. This CDR3 region has 16 residues. The chain's CDR3 is CASSHYTGRHYNEQFF. The DNA for the CDR3 is TGTGCCAGCAGCCACTATACAGGGAGACACTACAATGAGCAGTTCTTC.

This clonotype was seen only a few times. This sequence joins TRBV10-3 and TRBJ2-6; D unresolved. This CDR3 is 15 amino acids long. Germline-derived CDR1 and CDR2 are ENHRY and SYGVKD. Trimming removed 4 bases from V and 0 bases from J, with 7 bases in between. The CDR3 is CAISAKDSGANVLTF. DNA of the CDR3: TGTGCCATCAGTGCGAAGGACTCTGGGGCCAACGTCCTGACTTTC.

This clonotype was seen at least ten times. The CDR3 region has the DNA TGTGCCAGCAGCTCCTCGGGGCTCAAGTTCGATGAGCAGTTCTTC. Its translation is CASSSSGLKFDEQFF. The chain uses TRBV3-1 and TRBJ2-1; D is perhaps TRBD1 or TRBD2 (5 bases each). Germline-derived CDR1 and CDR2 are LGHDT and YNNKEL (reference sequence). The CDR3 totals 15 residues. V lost 5 bases and J 8 bases, leaving 19 bases between the germline ends.

The chain employs TRBV29-1 and TRBJ2-5; D perhaps matches TRBD1 (5 bases). The CDR3 extends over 14 amino acids. Germline V gene data show CDR1 as SQVTM and CDR2 as ANQGSEA. V was pared by 8 bases and J by 5 bases, with 21 bases between. The CDR3 reads CSFSTSRVGETQYF. Written as DNA, the CDR3 is TGCAGCTTTTCTACCTCCAGGGTTGGGGAGACCCAGTACTTC.

This clonotype has at least ten counts. The gene calls are TRBV24-1 and TRBJ2-1, with 9 bases identical to TRBD1. Germline V lookup: CDR1 KGHDR, CDR2 SFDVKD. The junction had 7 bases not matched to a gene; V was cut back by 9 bases and J by 5 bases. CDR3 length: 14 residues. The CDR3 nucleotides read TGTGCCACCGGGGGGACAGGGAGAAACAATGAGCAGTTCTTC. Its translation is CATGGTGRNNEQFF.

This sequence joins TRBV19 and TRBJ2-1; D ambiguous. Germline loops: CDR1 LNHDA, CDR2 SQIVND (reference sequence). V was cut by 3 bases and J by 10 bases, with 10 bases left in between. The CDR3 runs 12 residues. In nucleotides, the CDR3 is TGTGCCAGTAGTATCTTAGATAGCGAGCAGTTCTTC. This sequence encodes CASSILDSEQFF.

This clonotype occurred many times. This rearrangement joins TRBV9 to TRBJ2-7; D possibly corresponds to TRBD1 (6 bases). The germline V gene has CDR1 SGDLS and CDR2 YYNGEE. V was pared by 4 bases and J by 0 bases, with 20 bases between. The CDR3 sequence is 17 residues long. CDR3 DNA sequence: TGTGCCAGCAGCCCCCATTCGACAGGACTCTTCTCCTACGAGCAGTACTTC. Its translation is CASSPHSTGLFSYEQYF.

In this sample, this clonotype turned up many times. The rearrangement joins TRBV20-1 to TRBJ2-1, with 10 bases fitting TRBD1. Per the germline V gene, CDR1 is DFQATT and CDR2 is SNEGSKA (reference sequence). The CDR3 runs 16 residues. V lost 6 bases to trimming and J lost 2 bases; unmatched junction nucleotides: 10. In DNA, the CDR3 is TGCAGTGCCCCGGGGGGGACAGGGGATACCTACAATGAGCAGTTCTTC. It yields the protein CSAPGGTGDTYNEQFF.

This clonotype has a count of ten or more. This chain connects TRBV12-3 or TRBV12-4 to TRBJ2-1, with a tentative D call TRBD2 (6 bases). Trimming stripped 7 bases from V and 6 bases from J, with 19 bases between. This CDR3 is 15 amino acids long. In DNA, the CDR3 is TGTGCCAGCACCACCCGGGGGACTTCCGCCAATGAGCAGTTCTTC. It specifies CASTTRGTSANEQFF.

Ten or more counts support this clonotype. The chain carries TRBV12-3 or TRBV12-4 and TRBJ2-5; TRBD1 matches 9 bases. The CDR3 is 14 amino acids. V shed 4 bases and J 4 bases; nucleotides not matched to a gene: 4. DNA for the CDR3: TGTGCCAGCAGTTCCGACAGGGGGGGAGAGACCCAGTACTTC. Its translation: CASSSDRGGETQYF.

There are many counts of this clonotype. This chain links TRBV7-8 with TRBJ2-3; 9 nucleotides agree with TRBD2. Losses at the gene ends were 9 bases for V and 2 bases for J; bases not matched to a gene: 15. The CDR3 totals 17 residues. Germline CDR1 and CDR2: SGHVS and FQNEAQ. The CDR3 here is CASSPTNLAGVTDTQYF. The CDR3 DNA reads TGTGCCAGTAGCCCGACGAACTTAGCGGGGGTCACAGATACGCAGTATTTT. The complete variable domain, with remaining parts taken from reference TRBV7-8 and TRBJ2-3, reads GAGVSQSPRYKVAKRGQDVALRCDPISGHVSLFWYQQALGQGPEFLTYFQNEAQLDKSGLPSDRFFAERPEGSVSTLKIQRTQQEDSAVYLCASSPTNLAGVTDTQYFGPGTRLTVL.

This clonotype occurred many times. The rearrangement joins TRBV9 to TRBJ2-7; D is perhaps TRBD2 (5 bases). CDR1 and CDR2 (germline): SGDLS, YYNGEE. The CDR3 runs 15 residues. The V gene lost 2 bases and the J gene lost 0 bases, with 12 bases spanning the gap. The CDR3 DNA reads as TGTGCCAGCAGCGTTGGCCGCCTAGCCTCCTACGAGCAGTACTTC. Protein product: CASSVGRLASYEQYF.

This clonotype was seen a few times. The chain recombines TRBV24-1 with TRBJ2-5, with TRBD1 matching 8 bases. Unmatched junction bases numbered 5, after V lost 4 bases and J lost 5 bases. Germline CDR1 KGHDR, CDR2 SFDVKD. The CDR3 consists of 14 residues. CDR3 loop: CATSDGQGGETQYF. CDR3 DNA sequence: TGTGCCACCAGTGACGGACAGGGTGGTGAGACCCAGTACTTC.

This clonotype was counted at least ten times. The V gene is TRBV12-3 or TRBV12-4, the J gene TRBJ2-7; D is perhaps TRBD2 (6 bases). This CDR3 spans 14 amino acids. V lost 6 bases and J 0 bases, leaving 12 bases between the germline ends. CDR3 nucleotides: TGTGCCAGCAGCCTGCAAGCGGGCTCCTACGAGCAGTACGTC. It encodes CASSLQAGSYEQYV.

The CDR3 reads CASSLGAHASGRATDTQYF. The CDR3 DNA is TGTGCCAGCAGCTTAGGAGCCCACGCTAGCGGGAGGGCCACAGATACGCAGTATTTT. The genes are TRBV11-2 and TRBJ2-3; TRBD2 matches 12 bases. Per the germline V gene, CDR1 is SGHAT and CDR2 is FQNNGV. The CDR3 is 19 amino acids. Unmatched junction bases numbered 10, after V lost 1 base and J lost 2 bases.

This clonotype has a count of ten or more. V gene TRBV10-3 combines with J gene TRBJ2-3; D tentatively reads TRBD1 or TRBD2 (6 bases each). With 11 bases removed from V and 4 bases from J, the gap between germline ends came to 22 bases. Germline V gives CDR1 ENHRY, CDR2 SYGVKD. The CDR3 runs 15 residues. CDR3 sequence: CAASLGGGSADTQYF. CDR3 DNA sequence: TGTGCCGCCAGCCTAGGGGGAGGATCGGCAGATACGCAGTATTTT.

This clonotype was counted ten times or more. The rearrangement links TRBV12-3 or TRBV12-4 to TRBJ2-7, with 7 bases that match TRBD1. CDR3 length: 13 amino acids. The ends lost 10 bases at V and 3 bases at J; junction bases unmatched: 9. The DNA of the CDR3 is TGTGCCAACCGGACAGGAACCTACTACGAGCAGTACTTC. It specifies CANRTGTYYEQYF.

The chain links TRBV14 to TRBJ1-1; D unresolved. V lost 3 bases, J lost 0 bases, and 11 bases lay in between. The length of the CDR3 is 15 residues. The germline CDR1 and CDR2 sequences are SGHDN and FVKESK. CDR3 protein: CASSQWQKMNTEAFF. CDR3 DNA sequence: TGTGCCAGCAGCCAGTGGCAGAAGATGAACACTGAAGCTTTCTTT.

This clonotype came up a few times. The gene calls are TRBV7-6 and TRBJ2-5; 7 bases match TRBD1. The CDR3 has 15 residues. J gave up 2 bases and V 5 bases, and 8 bases lay outside the gene matches. Germline CDR1 and CDR2: SGHVS and FNYEAQ. In nucleotides, the CDR3 is TGTGCCAGCAGCCTAGAAGGGACAGTACAAGAGACCCAGTACTTC. Protein sequence: CASSLEGTVQETQYF.

The rearrangement links TRBV19 to TRBJ1-2; TRBD1 aligns across 8 bases. CDR1 and CDR2 from the germline V gene are LNHDA and SQIVND (reference sequence). After removal of 4 bases from V and 4 bases from J, the junction contained 5 bases not matched to a gene. The CDR3 runs 14 residues. CDR3 loop: CASSTGQGPYGYTF. The CDR3 DNA sequence: TGTGCCAGTAGTACCGGACAGGGACCCTATGGCTACACCTTC. Full variable domain (remainder filled in from reference TRBV19 and TRBJ1-2): DGGITQSPKYLFRKEGQNVTLSCEQNLNHDAMYWYRQDPGQGLRLIYYSQIVNDFQKGDIAEGYSVSREKKESFPLTVTSAQKNPTAFYLCASSTGQGPYGYTFGSGTRLTVV.

This clonotype showed up many times. This chain uses TRBV7-8 with TRBJ2-3, with 7 bases matching TRBD2. This CDR3 is built from 15 residues. Trimming removed 1 base from V and 2 bases from J; junction bases left unmatched: 3. The germline V gene has CDR1 SGHVS and CDR2 FQNEAQ. Written as DNA, the CDR3 is TGTGCCAGCAGCTTAGACGGGAGGAACACAGATACGCAGTATTTT. Protein sequence: CASSLDGRNTDTQYF.

This clonotype has a handful of counts. V gene TRBV12-3 or TRBV12-4 combines with J gene TRBJ2-1; no definite D call. The CDR3 extends over 12 amino acids. Trimming took off 10 bases at V and 5 bases at J, with 12 bases between the two ends. CDR3 coding DNA: TGTGCCATCACAAGGGTAAACAATGAGCAGTTCTTC. It encodes CAITRVNNEQFF.